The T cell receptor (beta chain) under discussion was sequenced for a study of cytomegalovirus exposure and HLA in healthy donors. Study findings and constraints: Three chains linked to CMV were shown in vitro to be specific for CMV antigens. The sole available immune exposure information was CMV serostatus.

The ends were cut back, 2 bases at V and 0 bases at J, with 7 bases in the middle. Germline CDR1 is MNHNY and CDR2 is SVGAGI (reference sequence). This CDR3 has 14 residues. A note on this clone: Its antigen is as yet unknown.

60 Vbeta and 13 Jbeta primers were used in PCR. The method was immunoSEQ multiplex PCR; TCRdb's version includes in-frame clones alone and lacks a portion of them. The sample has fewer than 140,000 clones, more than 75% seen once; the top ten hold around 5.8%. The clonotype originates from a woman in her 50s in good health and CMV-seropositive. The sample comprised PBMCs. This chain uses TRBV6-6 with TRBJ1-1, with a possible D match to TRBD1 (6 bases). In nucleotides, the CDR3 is TGTGCCAGCAGTTACGAGGGGGTGAACACTGAAGCTTTCTTT. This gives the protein CASSYEGVNTEAFF.